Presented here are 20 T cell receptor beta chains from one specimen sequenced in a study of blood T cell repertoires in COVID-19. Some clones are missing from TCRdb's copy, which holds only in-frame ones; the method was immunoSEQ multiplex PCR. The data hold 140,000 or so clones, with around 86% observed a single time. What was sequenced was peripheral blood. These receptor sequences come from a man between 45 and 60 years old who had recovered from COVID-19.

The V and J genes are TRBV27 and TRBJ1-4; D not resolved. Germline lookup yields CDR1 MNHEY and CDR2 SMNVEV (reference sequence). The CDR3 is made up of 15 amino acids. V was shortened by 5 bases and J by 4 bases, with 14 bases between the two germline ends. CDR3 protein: CASSPHGAGNEKLFF. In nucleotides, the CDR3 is TGTGCCAGCAGTCCCCATGGCGCGGGTAATGAAAAACTGTTTTTT.

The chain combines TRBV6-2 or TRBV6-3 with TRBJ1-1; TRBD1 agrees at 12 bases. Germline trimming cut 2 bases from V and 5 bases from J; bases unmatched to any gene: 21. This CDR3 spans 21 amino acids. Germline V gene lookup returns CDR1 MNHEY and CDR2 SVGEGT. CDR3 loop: CASSYLSPGQGASRGETEAFF. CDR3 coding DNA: TGTGCCAGCAGTTACCTTTCGCCGGGACAGGGGGCAAGTAGGGGTGAGACTGAAGCTTTCTTT.

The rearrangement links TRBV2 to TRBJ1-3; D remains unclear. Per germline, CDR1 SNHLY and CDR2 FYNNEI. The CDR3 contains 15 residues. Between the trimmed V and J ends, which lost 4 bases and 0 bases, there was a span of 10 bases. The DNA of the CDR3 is TGTGCCAGCAGTGTCCTTCTAGTCTCTGGAAACACCATATATTTT. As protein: CASSVLLVSGNTIYF.

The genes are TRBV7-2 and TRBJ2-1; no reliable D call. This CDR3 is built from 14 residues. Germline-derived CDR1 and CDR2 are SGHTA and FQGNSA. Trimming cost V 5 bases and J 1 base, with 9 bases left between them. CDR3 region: CASSVQASYNEQFF. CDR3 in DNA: TGTGCCAGCAGCGTTCAGGCGTCCTACAATGAGCAGTTCTTC.

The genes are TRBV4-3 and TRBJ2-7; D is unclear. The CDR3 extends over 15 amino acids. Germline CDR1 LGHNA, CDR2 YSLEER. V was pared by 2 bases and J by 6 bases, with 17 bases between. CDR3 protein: CASSQSRVGWREQYF. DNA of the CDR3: TGCGCCAGCAGCCAATCCCGGGTTGGTTGGCGCGAGCAGTACTTC.

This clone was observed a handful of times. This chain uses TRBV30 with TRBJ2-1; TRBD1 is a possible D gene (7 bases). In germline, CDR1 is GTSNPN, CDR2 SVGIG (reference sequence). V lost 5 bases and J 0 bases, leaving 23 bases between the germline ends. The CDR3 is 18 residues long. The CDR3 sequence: CAWSRGRMGLSSYNEQFF. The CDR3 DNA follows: TGTGCCTGGTCTAGGGGGCGGATGGGACTCAGCTCCTACAATGAGCAGTTCTTC.

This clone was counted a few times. The CDR3, as DNA: TGTGCCAGCAGTTTTTCCACGGGCACTGAAGCTTTCTTT. It is translated as CASSFSTGTEAFF. The rearrangement links TRBV12-3 or TRBV12-4 to TRBJ1-1; D remains ambiguous. CDR3 length: 13 residues. Trimming left V 3 bases short and J 4 bases short, with 9 bases between.

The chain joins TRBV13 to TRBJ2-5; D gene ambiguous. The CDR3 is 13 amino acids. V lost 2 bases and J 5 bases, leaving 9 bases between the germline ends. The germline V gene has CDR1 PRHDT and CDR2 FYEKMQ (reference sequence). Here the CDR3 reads CASSLRLWETQYF. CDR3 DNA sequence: TGTGCCAGCAGCTTAAGACTGTGGGAGACCCAGTACTTC.

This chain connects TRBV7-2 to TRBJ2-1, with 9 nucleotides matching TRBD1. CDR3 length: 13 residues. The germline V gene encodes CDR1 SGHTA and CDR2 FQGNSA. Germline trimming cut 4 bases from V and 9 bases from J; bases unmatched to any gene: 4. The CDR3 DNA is TGTGCCAGCAGCTCCACAGGGGGCTTTGAGCAGTTCTTC. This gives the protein CASSSTGGFEQFF.

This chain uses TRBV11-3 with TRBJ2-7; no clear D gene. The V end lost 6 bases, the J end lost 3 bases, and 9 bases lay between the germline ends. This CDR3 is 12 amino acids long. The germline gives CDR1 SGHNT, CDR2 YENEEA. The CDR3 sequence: CASSITGYEQYF. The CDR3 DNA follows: TGTGCCAGCAGTATCACGGGCTACGAGCAGTACTTC.

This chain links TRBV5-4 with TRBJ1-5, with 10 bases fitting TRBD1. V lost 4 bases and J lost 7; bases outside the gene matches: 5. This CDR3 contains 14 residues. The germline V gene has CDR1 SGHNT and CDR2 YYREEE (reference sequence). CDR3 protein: CASSKDRGQQPQHF. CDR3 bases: TGTGCCAGCAGCAAAGACAGGGGGCAACAGCCCCAGCATTTT. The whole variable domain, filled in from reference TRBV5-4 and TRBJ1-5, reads ETGVTQSPTHLIKTRGQQVTLRCSSQSGHNTVSWYQQALGQGPQFIFQYYREEENGRGNFPPRFSGLQFPNYSSELNVNALELDDSALYLCASSKDRGQQPQHFGDGTRLSIL.

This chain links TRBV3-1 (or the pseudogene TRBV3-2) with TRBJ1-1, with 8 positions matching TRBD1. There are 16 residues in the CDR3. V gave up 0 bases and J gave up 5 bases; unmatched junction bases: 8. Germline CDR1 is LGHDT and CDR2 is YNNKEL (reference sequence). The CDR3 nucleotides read TGTGCCAGCAGCCAAGAGGACAGGGTCCCAAGGACTGAAGCTTTCTTT. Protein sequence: CASSQEDRVPRTEAFF.

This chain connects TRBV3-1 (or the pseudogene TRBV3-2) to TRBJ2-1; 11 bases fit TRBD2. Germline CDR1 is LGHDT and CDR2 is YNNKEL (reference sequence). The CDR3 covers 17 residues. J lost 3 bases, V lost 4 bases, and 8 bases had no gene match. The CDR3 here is CASSPGLAGIDYNEQFF. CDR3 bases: TGTGCCAGCAGCCCTGGACTAGCGGGTATAGACTACAATGAGCAGTTCTTC.

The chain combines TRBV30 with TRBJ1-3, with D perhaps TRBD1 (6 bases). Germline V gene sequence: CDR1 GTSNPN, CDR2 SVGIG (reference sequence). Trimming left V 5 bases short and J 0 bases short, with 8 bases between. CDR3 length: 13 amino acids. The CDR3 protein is CAWGQFSGNTIYF. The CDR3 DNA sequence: TGTGCCTGGGGACAGTTCTCTGGAAACACCATATATTTT.

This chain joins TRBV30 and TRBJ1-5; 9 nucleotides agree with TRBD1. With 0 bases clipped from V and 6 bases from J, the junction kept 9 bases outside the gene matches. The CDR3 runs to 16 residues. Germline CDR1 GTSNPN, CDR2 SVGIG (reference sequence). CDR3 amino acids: CAWSVRLGQGVQPQHF. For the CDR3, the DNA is TGTGCCTGGAGTGTACGATTGGGACAGGGAGTTCAGCCCCAGCATTTT.

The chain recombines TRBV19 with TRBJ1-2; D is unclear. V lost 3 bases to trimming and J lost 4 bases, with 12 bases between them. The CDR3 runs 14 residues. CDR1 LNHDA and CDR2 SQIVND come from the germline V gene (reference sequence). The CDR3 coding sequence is TGTGCCAGTAGTATCCAACACGCCTTCTATGGCTACACCTTC. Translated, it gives CASSIQHAFYGYTF.

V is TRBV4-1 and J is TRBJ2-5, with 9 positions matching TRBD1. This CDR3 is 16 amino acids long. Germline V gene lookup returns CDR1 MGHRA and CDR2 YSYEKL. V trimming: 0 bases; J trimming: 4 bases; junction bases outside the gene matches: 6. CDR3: CASSQDAGQGGETQYF. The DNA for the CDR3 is TGCGCCAGCAGCCAAGATGCGGGACAGGGAGGAGAGACCCAGTACTTC.

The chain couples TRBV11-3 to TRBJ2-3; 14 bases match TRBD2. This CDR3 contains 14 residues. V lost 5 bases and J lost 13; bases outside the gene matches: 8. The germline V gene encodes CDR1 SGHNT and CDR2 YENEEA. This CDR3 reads CASSAGLAGEHKYF. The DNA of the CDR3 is TGTGCCAGCAGCGCGGGACTAGCGGGGGAGCATAAGTATTTT.

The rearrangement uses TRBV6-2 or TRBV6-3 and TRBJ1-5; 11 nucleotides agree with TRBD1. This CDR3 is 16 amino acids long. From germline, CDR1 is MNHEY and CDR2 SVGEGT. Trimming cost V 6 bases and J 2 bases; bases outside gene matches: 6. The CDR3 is CASSRTGGEGNQPQHF. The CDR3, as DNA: TGTGCCAGCAGCCGGACAGGGGGCGAGGGCAATCAGCCCCAGCATTTT.

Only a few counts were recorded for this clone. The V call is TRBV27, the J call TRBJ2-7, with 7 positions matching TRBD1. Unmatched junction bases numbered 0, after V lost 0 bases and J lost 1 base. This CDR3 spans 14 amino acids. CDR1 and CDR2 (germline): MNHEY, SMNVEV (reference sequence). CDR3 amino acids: CASSLSTGSYEQYF. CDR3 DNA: TGTGCCAGCAGTTTATCGACAGGGTCCTACGAGCAGTACTTC.